A selection of T cell receptor beta chains follows, all from one sample in a study of beta chain features in type 1 diabetes. Sequenced by immunoSEQ multiplex PCR; TCRdb stores in-frame clones only, minus some. The data show roughly 230,000 clones, roughly 9.6% seen once. Sequenced: naive CD4+ T cells from blood. Receptors originate from a woman aged 18-29 years in good health. CDR3s include the opening cysteine and the closing phenylalanine or tryptophan. Each record gives: CDR3 DNA, CDR3 protein, clone size, V gene, J gene, D gene. D genes are given only for firm matches. The listing skips clone size in some rows; elsewhere it reads once, few, many or a size class.

CDR3nt: TGTGCCAGCAGCTCCGGACAGGGGGCGAGTGGAGACATTCAGTACTTC
CDR3aa: CASSSGQGASGDIQYF
abundance: -
v_gene: TRBV7-9
j_gene: TRBJ2-4
d_gene: TRBD1

CDR3nt: TGTGCCAGCTCACGCGGACAGGGGATATCGACTGAAGCTTTCTTT
CDR3aa: CASSRGQGISTEAFF
abundance: -
v_gene: TRBV18
j_gene: TRBJ1-1
d_gene: TRBD1

CDR3nt: TGTGCCAGCAGCTTACTAGCGGGAGATTTCGAGACCCAGTACTTC
CDR3aa: CASSLLAGDFETQYF
abundance: few
v_gene: TRBV5-4
j_gene: TRBJ2-5
d_gene: TRBD2

CDR3nt: TGTGCCAGCAGCCACCTATTGGACACCTCCTACGAGCAGTACTTC
CDR3aa: CASSHLLDTSYEQYF
abundance: -
v_gene: TRBV11-2
j_gene: TRBJ2-7
d_gene: -

CDR3nt: TGTGCCACCAGCGTTCTGAGGTCTAGCGGGAGTCTGATGAGAGAGACCCAGTACTTC
CDR3aa: CATSVLRSSGSLMRETQYF
abundance: -
v_gene: TRBV15
j_gene: TRBJ2-5
d_gene: TRBD2

CDR3nt: TGTGCCAGCAGCACCCGACAGGTGAATGAGCAGTTCTTC
CDR3aa: CASSTRQVNEQFF
abundance: -
v_gene: TRBV5-6
j_gene: TRBJ2-1
d_gene: -

CDR3nt: TGTGCCAGCAGCCTAGGGACAGGGAGGGATCAGCCCCAGCATTTT
CDR3aa: CASSLGTGRDQPQHF
abundance: -
v_gene: TRBV5-4
j_gene: TRBJ1-5
d_gene: TRBD1

CDR3nt: TGTGCCAGCAGCAGAATTAGCGGGAGGGCCGTTGGACCAGATACGCAGTATTTT
CDR3aa: CASSRISGRAVGPDTQYF
abundance: few
v_gene: TRBV7-2
j_gene: TRBJ2-3
d_gene: TRBD2

CDR3nt: TGCGCCAGCAAACCCAACGAGGTCCGAACCCATGAGCAGTTCTTC
CDR3aa: CASKPNEVRTHEQFF
abundance: -
v_gene: TRBV5-1
j_gene: TRBJ2-1
d_gene: -

CDR3nt: TGTGCCAGCTCACCACGAGGTAGTAATGAAAAACTGTTTTTT
CDR3aa: CASSPRGSNEKLFF
abundance: -
v_gene: TRBV18
j_gene: TRBJ1-4
d_gene: -

CDR3nt: TGTGCCTGGAGTAGGGACAGGGGGTCTGAAAAACTGTTTTTT
CDR3aa: CAWSRDRGSEKLFF
abundance: -
v_gene: TRBV30
j_gene: TRBJ1-4
d_gene: TRBD1

CDR3nt: TGTGCCTGGGCGGACAGGGGTGGGAATACGCAGTATTTT
CDR3aa: CAWADRGGNTQYF
abundance: -
v_gene: TRBV30
j_gene: TRBJ2-3
d_gene: TRBD1

CDR3nt: TGTGCCAGCAGTCCACAGGGTTATAGCAATCAGCCCCAGCATTTT
CDR3aa: CASSPQGYSNQPQHF
abundance: few
v_gene: TRBV27
j_gene: TRBJ1-5
d_gene: -

CDR3nt: TGTGCCAGCTCACCAAAAGGAGGGGCTGAAGCTTTCTTT
CDR3aa: CASSPKGGAEAFF
abundance: -
v_gene: TRBV18
j_gene: TRBJ1-1
d_gene: -

CDR3nt: TGTGCCAGCAGCCCCGGGACAGGAGCAAGCTATGGCTACACCTTC
CDR3aa: CASSPGTGASYGYTF
abundance: -
v_gene: TRBV5-6
j_gene: TRBJ1-2
d_gene: TRBD1

CDR3nt: TGTGCCAGCAGGGGACAGGGAGCGACCGGGGAGCTGTTTTTT
CDR3aa: CASRGQGATGELFF
abundance: -
v_gene: TRBV28
j_gene: TRBJ2-2
d_gene: TRBD1

CDR3nt: TGCGCCAGCAGCTTCGGGATCAACTATGGCTACACCTTC
CDR3aa: CASSFGINYGYTF
abundance: few
v_gene: TRBV5-1
j_gene: TRBJ1-2
d_gene: -

CDR3nt: TGCGCCAGCAGCTTGCTGAGGGGGCCGAACACCGGGGAGCTGTTTTTT
CDR3aa: CASSLLRGPNTGELFF
abundance: -
v_gene: TRBV5-1
j_gene: TRBJ2-2
d_gene: TRBD1

CDR3nt: TGTGCCAGCAGGCAAATACCTGAGGCGGAAGCTTTCTTT
CDR3aa: CASRQIPEAEAFF
abundance: -
v_gene: TRBV7-9
j_gene: TRBJ1-1
d_gene: -

CDR3nt: TGCAGCGTTGGAGGACTAGCGGGCCCCGGGGAGCTGTTTTTT
CDR3aa: CSVGGLAGPGELFF
abundance: -
v_gene: TRBV29-1
j_gene: TRBJ2-2
d_gene: TRBD2

CDR3nt: TGTGCCAGCAGTTCTCGGTCAGGGGGCGTTGGCATTTCTTCCACTGAAGCTTTCTTT
CDR3aa: CASSSRSGGVGISSTEAFF
abundance: -
v_gene: TRBV28
j_gene: TRBJ1-1
d_gene: TRBD1

CDR3nt: TGCGCCAGCAGTCAATCGCGGGCAGGGGGACCCTTC
CDR3aa: CASSQSRAGGPF
abundance: many
v_gene: TRBV23-1
j_gene: TRBJ2-7
d_gene: TRBD1

CDR3nt: TGTGCCAGCAGCGTAGACCCCTTTTATAGACTGAAGACCCAGTACTTC
CDR3aa: CASSVDPFYRLKTQYF
abundance: few
v_gene: TRBV9
j_gene: TRBJ2-5
d_gene: -

CDR3nt: TGTGCCAGTAACCGGGACAGGGATTCACCCCTCCACTTT
CDR3aa: CASNRDRDSPLHF
abundance: -
v_gene: TRBV19
j_gene: TRBJ1-6
d_gene: TRBD1

CDR3nt: TGCGCCAGCAGACAGGACAGGGTTGGCACTGAAGCTTTCTTT
CDR3aa: CASRQDRVGTEAFF
abundance: few
v_gene: TRBV5-1
j_gene: TRBJ1-1
d_gene: TRBD1

CDR3nt: TGTGCCAGCAGCCCACGGGCGGGGACGGGTTTAGTCCAGTACTTC
CDR3aa: CASSPRAGTGLVQYF
abundance: -
v_gene: TRBV14
j_gene: TRBJ2-5
d_gene: -

CDR3nt: TGTGCCAGTAGCGGACAGATGAACACTGAAGCTTTCTTT
CDR3aa: CASSGQMNTEAFF
abundance: -
v_gene: TRBV19
j_gene: TRBJ1-1
d_gene: -

CDR3nt: TGCGCCAGCAGCTTGGATCCTTTTTCTGGGGCCAACGTCCTGACTTTC
CDR3aa: CASSLDPFSGANVLTF
abundance: -
v_gene: TRBV5-1
j_gene: TRBJ2-6
d_gene: -

CDR3nt: TGTGCCAGCAGTTCGTCAGGGTACGCTAACTATGGCTACACCTTC
CDR3aa: CASSSSGYANYGYTF
abundance: -
v_gene: TRBV28
j_gene: TRBJ1-2
d_gene: -

CDR3nt: TGTGCCAGCAGCAGGGACAGGGACGAGCAGTACTTC
CDR3aa: CASSRDRDEQYF
abundance: -
v_gene: TRBV2
j_gene: TRBJ2-7
d_gene: TRBD1

CDR3nt: TGCGCCAGCAGCACGCAGGGTGGCGGGGAGCTGTTTTTT
CDR3aa: CASSTQGGGELFF
abundance: few
v_gene: TRBV5-1
j_gene: TRBJ2-2
d_gene: -

CDR3nt: TGTGCCTGCCCCCCTGGGCCCTCCACAGATACGCAGTATTTT
CDR3aa: CACPPGPSTDTQYF
abundance: few
v_gene: TRBV7-9
j_gene: TRBJ2-3
d_gene: -

CDR3nt: TGTGCCAGCAACAGGCAGACTAATGAAAAACTGTTTTTT
CDR3aa: CASNRQTNEKLFF
abundance: once
v_gene: TRBV2
j_gene: TRBJ1-4
d_gene: -

CDR3nt: TGCGCCAGCAGCTTCTCCTCCTCGCAAGAGACCCAGTACTTC
CDR3aa: CASSFSSSQETQYF
abundance: -
v_gene: TRBV5-1
j_gene: TRBJ2-5
d_gene: -

CDR3nt: TGTGCCAGCAGCATACTAGCGGGGGGGCGGTTGGGCACCGGGGAGCTGTTTTTT
CDR3aa: CASSILAGGRLGTGELFF
abundance: -
v_gene: TRBV5-4
j_gene: TRBJ2-2
d_gene: TRBD2

CDR3nt: TGTGCCAGCAGTAAGACGGGGGGTGGGAACACTGAAGCTTTCTTT
CDR3aa: CASSKTGGGNTEAFF
abundance: -
v_gene: TRBV7-3
j_gene: TRBJ1-1
d_gene: -

CDR3nt: TGTGCCAGCAGCGTAGGGGCTAGCGGGATCCCGGTCGGGGAGACCCAGTACTTC
CDR3aa: CASSVGASGIPVGETQYF
abundance: -
v_gene: TRBV9
j_gene: TRBJ2-5
d_gene: TRBD2

CDR3nt: TGCGCCAGCAGCCAAGAAGAAAGGACAGGGAAACGCGGCTACACCTTC
CDR3aa: CASSQEERTGKRGYTF
abundance: few
v_gene: TRBV4-1
j_gene: TRBJ1-2
d_gene: TRBD1

CDR3nt: TGTGCCAGTAGCAGGGTCGATTGGAACTATGGCTACACCTTC
CDR3aa: CASSRVDWNYGYTF
abundance: few
v_gene: TRBV19
j_gene: TRBJ1-2
d_gene: -

CDR3nt: TGTGCCAGTAGTATTAGTGTTAACACTGAAGCTTTCTTT
CDR3aa: CASSISVNTEAFF
abundance: few
v_gene: TRBV19
j_gene: TRBJ1-1
d_gene: -

CDR3nt: TGTGCCTGTAAGGGACAGAATTACGAGCAGTACTTC
CDR3aa: CACKGQNYEQYF
abundance: few
v_gene: TRBV30
j_gene: TRBJ2-7
d_gene: TRBD1

CDR3nt: TGTGCCTGGAGACAACCGGGATCACAAGAGACCCAGTACTTC
CDR3aa: CAWRQPGSQETQYF
abundance: -
v_gene: TRBV30
j_gene: TRBJ2-5
d_gene: -

CDR3nt: TGCGCCAGCAGCATCCAGGGGCCCGTGAACACTGAAGCTTTCTTT
CDR3aa: CASSIQGPVNTEAFF
abundance: few
v_gene: TRBV5-1
j_gene: TRBJ1-1
d_gene: -

CDR3nt: TGTGCCAGCATTAAGTTAGTGGGAGGGGGCTACACCTTC
CDR3aa: CASIKLVGGGYTF
abundance: -
v_gene: TRBV28
j_gene: TRBJ1-2
d_gene: -

CDR3nt: TGCGCCAGCAGCCTGGGACTAGCGGACCCTCTCTACAATGAGCAGTTCTTC
CDR3aa: CASSLGLADPLYNEQFF
abundance: few
v_gene: TRBV5-1
j_gene: TRBJ2-1
d_gene: TRBD2

CDR3nt: TGCGCCAGCACCCTAGACAGGAGCTCCTACAATGAGCAGTTCTTC
CDR3aa: CASTLDRSSYNEQFF
abundance: -
v_gene: TRBV5-1
j_gene: TRBJ2-1
d_gene: -

CDR3nt: TGCGCCAGCAGCCTCCCGACAGGGACCCCTAGCGAGCAGTACTTC
CDR3aa: CASSLPTGTPSEQYF
abundance: -
v_gene: TRBV4-1
j_gene: TRBJ2-7
d_gene: TRBD1

CDR3nt: TGTGCCAGTAGATTAGATGGGAGGGGTTGGACTGAAGCTTTCTTT
CDR3aa: CASRLDGRGWTEAFF
abundance: few
v_gene: TRBV19
j_gene: TRBJ1-1
d_gene: -

CDR3nt: TGTGCCAGCAGCGTAGTTATGCGGGAGGGCCAAAACTACAATGAGCAGTTCTTC
CDR3aa: CASSVVMREGQNYNEQFF
abundance: -
v_gene: TRBV9
j_gene: TRBJ2-1
d_gene: TRBD2

CDR3nt: TGTGCCAGCAGTGATGCAGGCACCCCCTACGAGCAGTACTTC
CDR3aa: CASSDAGTPYEQYF
abundance: few
v_gene: TRBV25-1
j_gene: TRBJ2-7
d_gene: -

CDR3nt: TGTGCCAGCAGTTCTTCAGATACGCAGTATTTT
CDR3aa: CASSSSDTQYF
abundance: -
v_gene: TRBV6-5
j_gene: TRBJ2-3
d_gene: -

CDR3nt: TGTGCCAGCAGCTTCACTAGCGGGAGAGGGGATGGCTCCTACGAGCAGTACTTC
CDR3aa: CASSFTSGRGDGSYEQYF
abundance: once
v_gene: TRBV7-6
j_gene: TRBJ2-7
d_gene: TRBD2

CDR3nt: TGCGCCAGCAGCCAAGAGCGCAGGGGGAACTACGAGCAGTACTTC
CDR3aa: CASSQERRGNYEQYF
abundance: few
v_gene: TRBV4-1
j_gene: TRBJ2-7
d_gene: TRBD1

CDR3nt: TGTGCCAGCAGCATAACTAGCGGGGGATACAATGAGCAGTTCTTC
CDR3aa: CASSITSGGYNEQFF
abundance: many
v_gene: TRBV7-9
j_gene: TRBJ2-1
d_gene: TRBD2

CDR3nt: TGTGCCATCAGTGAACGGGACAGTAATGAAAAACTGTTTTTT
CDR3aa: CAISERDSNEKLFF
abundance: -
v_gene: TRBV10-3
j_gene: TRBJ1-4
d_gene: TRBD1

CDR3nt: TGTGCCAGCAGCAGGGTGTACAGGGATAACTATGGCTACACCTTC
CDR3aa: CASSRVYRDNYGYTF
abundance: -
v_gene: TRBV11-2
j_gene: TRBJ1-2
d_gene: -

CDR3nt: TGTGCCAGTAGTACCGGACAGCAAGAGACCCAGTACTTC
CDR3aa: CASSTGQQETQYF
abundance: -
v_gene: TRBV19
j_gene: TRBJ2-5
d_gene: -

CDR3nt: TGTGCCACCAGCAGAGCTGGGGCCTTCTACGAGCAGTACTTC
CDR3aa: CATSRAGAFYEQYF
abundance: few
v_gene: TRBV15
j_gene: TRBJ2-7
d_gene: -

CDR3nt: TGTGCCAGCAGCTCTAACTCCTACGAGCAGTACTTC
CDR3aa: CASSSNSYEQYF
abundance: few
v_gene: TRBV11-2
j_gene: TRBJ2-7
d_gene: -